The 10 T cell receptor beta chains below were found in one sample sequenced in a study of T cell responses to AZD1222 COVID-19 vaccine. The protocol was immunoSEQ multiplex PCR, while the TCRdb copy is restricted to in-frame clones and leaves out a portion. Of tens of thousands of clones in the sample, roughly 87% were seen once. The starting material was peripheral blood, obtained 28 days after the second AZD1222 dose. The receptors stem from an adult who received the AZD1222 COVID-19 vaccine.

This sequence joins TRBV28 and TRBJ2-7, with D uncertain. CDR1 is MDHEN and CDR2 is SYDVKM in the germline V gene. Trimming cost V 7 bases and J 0 bases, with 16 bases left between them. The CDR3 is made up of 15 amino acids. The CDR3 here is CASKTRYVSSYEQYF. CDR3 bases: TGTGCCAGCAAGACCCGCTACGTGAGCTCCTACGAGCAGTACTTC.

The chain couples TRBV11-2 to TRBJ1-3; 9 nucleotides agree with TRBD1. The V gene's germline CDR1 is SGHAT and CDR2 FQNNGV. The CDR3 consists of 16 residues. With 5 bases clipped from V and 3 bases from J, the junction kept 8 bases outside the gene matches. The CDR3 sequence is CASSQGGTGLGNTIYF. In DNA, the CDR3 is TGTGCCAGCAGCCAAGGAGGGACAGGGCTTGGAAACACCATATATTTT.

The rearrangement joins TRBV24-1 to TRBJ2-1, with TRBD2 identical over 7 bases. The ends lost 3 bases at V and 2 bases at J; junction bases unmatched: 12. The CDR3 is 18 residues long. Germline V gene data show CDR1 as KGHDR and CDR2 as SFDVKD. The CDR3 region is CATSDALSSGSAYNEQFF. The CDR3 bases are TGTGCCACCAGTGATGCATTATCTAGCGGAAGCGCCTACAATGAGCAGTTCTTC.

CDR3 DNA sequence: TGTGCCAGTAGTATAGATCACCCCGGGGAGCTGTTTTTT. Protein sequence: CASSIDHPGELFF. The chain employs TRBV19 and TRBJ2-2; no firm D call. This CDR3 has 13 residues. V lost 0 bases, J lost 6 bases, and 5 bases lay in between. Germline-derived CDR1 and CDR2 are LNHDA and SQIVND (reference sequence).

The chain has TRBV4-1 and TRBJ1-3; D call uncertain. This CDR3 comprises 16 residues. Germline V gene data show CDR1 as MGHRA and CDR2 as YSYEKL. V was trimmed by 1 base and J by 2 bases, leaving 12 bases between them. The CDR3 DNA is TGCGCCAGCAGCCAAGTACTGGGTTTGGCTGGAAACACCATATATTTT. It specifies CASSQVLGLAGNTIYF.

The chain carries TRBV3-1 (or the pseudogene TRBV3-2) and TRBJ2-7, with D hard to call. The CDR3 sequence is 13 residues long. The V gene's germline CDR1 is LGHDT and CDR2 YNNKEL (reference sequence). The V gene lost 0 bases and the J gene lost 4 bases, with 7 bases spanning the gap. The CDR3, as DNA: TGTGCCAGCAGCCAAGATGGTAGGTACGAGCAGTACTTC. The encoded protein is CASSQDGRYEQYF.

The rearrangement joins TRBV13 to TRBJ2-1, with 9 positions matching TRBD1. From germline, CDR1 is PRHDT and CDR2 FYEKMQ (reference sequence). The CDR3 length is 16 residues. The junction had 14 bases not matched to a gene; V was cut back by 6 bases and J by 8 bases. CDR3 region: CASRAAVGQGEHEQFF. The CDR3 bases are TGTGCCAGCAGGGCGGCAGTGGGACAGGGTGAGCATGAGCAGTTCTTC.

The chain carries TRBV28 and TRBJ1-5; weak D call: TRBD1 (6 bases). The CDR3 has 22 residues. In germline, CDR1 is MDHEN, CDR2 SYDVKM. V lost 3 bases, J lost 0 bases, and 30 bases lay in between. The CDR3 reads CASSLRTAAIDPIISSNQPQHF. CDR3 nucleotide sequence: TGTGCCAGCAGTTTGAGGACAGCCGCAATTGATCCTATCATCAGTAGCAATCAGCCCCAGCATTTT.

This clone has a single count. V and J are TRBV27 and TRBJ2-3; 7 nucleotides align to TRBD2. The junction had 4 bases not matched to a gene; V was cut back by 2 bases and J by 2 bases. The CDR3 has 15 residues. Looked up from germline, CDR1 is MNHEY and CDR2 is SMNVEV (reference sequence). The CDR3 loop reads CASSLRRENTDTQYF. The DNA of the CDR3 is TGTGCCAGCAGTTTACGGCGGGAGAACACAGATACGCAGTATTTT.

This chain links TRBV2 with TRBJ1-1; 9 bases line up with TRBD1. V lost 10 bases to trimming and J lost 0 bases; unmatched junction nucleotides: 9. Per the germline V gene, CDR1 is SNHLY and CDR2 is FYNNEI. The CDR3 has 15 residues. DNA of the CDR3: TGTGCCACCTTTCACCGGACAGGGGTGAACACTGAAGCTTTCTTT. As protein: CATFHRTGVNTEAFF.